This TCR beta chain was identified during a study of OX40 agonist ivuxolimab in advanced cancers. Regarding the study in general: Ivuxolimab was an agonistic, fully human IgG2 monoclonal antibody directed against OX40 (CD134), a costimulatory receptor. Intravenous ivuxolimab was administered to patients every 2 weeks at six dose levels: 0.01, 0.1, 0.3, 1.5, 3 and 10 mg/kg. Of the roughly 54 patients in dose escalation, 19 had hepatocellular carcinoma, some 15 had melanoma, 9 had renal cell carcinoma and 9 had head and neck cancer. Partial responses occurred in three dose-escalation patients: two with cutaneous melanoma and one with hepatocellular carcinoma. Prior anti-PD-1, anti-PD-L1 or anti-CTLA-4 therapy was permitted, and checkpoint inhibitors had been received by about 37% of dose-escalation patients. The dose-escalation cohort was roughly 87% male with a mean age of roughly 62 years, ranging from roughly 23 to 79. Peripheral TCRbeta sequencing aimed to test whether ivuxolimab altered TCR sequence diversity and caused clonal T-cell expansion. The paper describes the monotherapy dose-escalation part (N of about 50 patients) of the phase I trial of ivuxolimab. What the authors observed across the whole study: After ivuxolimab, CD8+ T cells had more expanded clones than CD4+ T cells on average. The antigen specificity of the peripheral T cells that underwent clonal expansion was not determined. In the 0.1-3.0 mg/kg groups, partial responders had among the lowest normalized peripheral clonal expansion, particularly in CD8+ T cells. Low levels of normalized T-cell clonal expansion were also seen in some nonresponding patients. At doses from 0.1 to 3.0 mg/kg, clonal expansion was seen in both CD4+ and CD8+ blood T cells between baseline and week 6.

The trial excluded patients who had a history of autoimmune disease or were on systemic immunosuppression. Peripheral blood for TCR sequencing was drawn from every dose cohort at baseline, at cycle 4 day 1 and at cycle 7 day 1. Samples came from an open-label, multicenter, first-in-human phase I dose-escalation trial of ivuxolimab. Adults with locally advanced or metastatic head and neck squamous cell, hepatocellular, melanoma or renal cell carcinoma were enrolled in the trial. Before TCR sequencing, CD4+ and CD8+ T cells were separately sorted from peripheral blood. A remark on this clone: Which antigen it targets is not known. Base-call qualities are not available, and no considerably larger clone is one nucleotide away.

CDR1 and CDR2, per the germline V gene, are SGHTA and FQGNSA. The CDR3 runs 15 amino acids, cysteine and phenylalanine included. The retained sequence is limited to the CDR3, 45 bases, with the frame set at the first base. The germline ends are 10 bases apart after V is trimmed by 5 bases and J by 2 bases. For sequencing of the TCRbeta CDR3 region, genomic DNA was extracted from the sorted cells. TCRbeta CDR3 regions were sequenced using the immunoSEQ Assay. In its TCRdb copy, this immuneACCESS table keeps in-frame sequences only and misses some clones. Where compared with another copy, unresolved V genes explain less than half of these, and the others have no known cause. Within this sample are tens of thousands of clones, with 85% of them counted one time only. The ten largest account for around 1.8% of the sample.

Sequences were derived from CD4+ or CD8+ T cells sorted from blood, sampled in a trial of the OX40 agonist ivuxolimab. The chain links TRBV7-2 with TRBJ2-6; possibly the D gene is TRBD2, per 6 matching bases. The TCR sequence derives from an adult with an advanced solid tumor such as melanoma, head and neck, liver or kidney cancer. The CDR3 reads as follows: CASSLRGTGANVLTF. The DNA reads TGTGCCAGCAGCCTCCGGGGGACTGGGGCCAACGTCCTGACTTTC.